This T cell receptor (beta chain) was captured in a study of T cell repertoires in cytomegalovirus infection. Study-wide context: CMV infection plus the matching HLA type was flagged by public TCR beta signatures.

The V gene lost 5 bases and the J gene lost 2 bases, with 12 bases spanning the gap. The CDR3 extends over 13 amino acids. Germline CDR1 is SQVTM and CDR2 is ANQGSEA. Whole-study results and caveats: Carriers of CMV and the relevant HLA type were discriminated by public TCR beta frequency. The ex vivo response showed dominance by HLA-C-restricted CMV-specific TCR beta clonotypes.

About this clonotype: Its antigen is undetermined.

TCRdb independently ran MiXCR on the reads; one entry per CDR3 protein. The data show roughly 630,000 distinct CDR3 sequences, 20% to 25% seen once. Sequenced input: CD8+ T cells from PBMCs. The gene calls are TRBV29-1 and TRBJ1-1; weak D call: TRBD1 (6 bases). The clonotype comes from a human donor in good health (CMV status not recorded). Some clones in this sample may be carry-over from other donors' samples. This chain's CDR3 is CSVPLTGNTEAFF. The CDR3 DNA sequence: TGCAGCGTTCCTCTGACAGGAAACACTGAAGCTTTCTTT.